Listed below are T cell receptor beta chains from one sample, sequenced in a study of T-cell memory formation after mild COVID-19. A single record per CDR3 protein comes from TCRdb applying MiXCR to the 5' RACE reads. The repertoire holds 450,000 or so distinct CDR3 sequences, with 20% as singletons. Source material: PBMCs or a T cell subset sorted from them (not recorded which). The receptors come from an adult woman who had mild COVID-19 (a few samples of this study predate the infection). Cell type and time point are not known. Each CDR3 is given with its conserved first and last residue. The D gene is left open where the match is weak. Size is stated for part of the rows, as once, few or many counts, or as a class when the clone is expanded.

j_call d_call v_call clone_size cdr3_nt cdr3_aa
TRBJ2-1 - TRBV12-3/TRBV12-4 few TGTGCCAGCAGCCCCCGGAGGTCCGATGAGCAGTTCTTC CASSPRRSDEQFF
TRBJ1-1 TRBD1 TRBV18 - TGTGCCAGCTCATTACAGGGGACACTAAACACTGAAGCTTTCTTT CASSLQGTLNTEAFF
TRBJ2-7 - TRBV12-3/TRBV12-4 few TGTGCCAGCAGTTTAGGGTCTCAGTACGAGCAGTACTTC CASSLGSQYEQYF
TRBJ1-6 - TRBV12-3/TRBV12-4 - TGTGCCAGCAGTTTAACAGTTAATTCACCCCTCCACTTT CASSLTVNSPLHF
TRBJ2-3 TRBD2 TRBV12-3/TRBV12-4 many TGTGCCAGCTCGACCTCTTCCTCGTCTAGCGGGACCGATACGCAGTATTTT CASSTSSSSSGTDTQYF
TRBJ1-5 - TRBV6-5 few TGTGCCAGCAGTCCCGAAGGGGGTTATCAGCCCCAGCATTTT CASSPEGGYQPQHF
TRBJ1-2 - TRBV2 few TGTGCCAGCAGTGAGGAACCGAATAACTATGGCTACACCTTC CASSEEPNNYGYTF
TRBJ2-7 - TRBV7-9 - TGTGCCAGCAGCTTAGTGGGAAATAACTACGAGCAGTACTTC CASSLVGNNYEQYF
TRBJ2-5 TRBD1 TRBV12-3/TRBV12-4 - TGTGCCAGCAGTGAGACCGACCTACTCACAGGGGCCGCCAGGGGAGAGACCCAGTACTTC CASSETDLLTGAARGETQYF
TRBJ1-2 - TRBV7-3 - TGTGCCAGCAGCCGAGATGCAGGGGACTATGGCTACACCTTC CASSRDAGDYGYTF
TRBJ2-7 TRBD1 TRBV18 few TGTGCCAGCTCAAGCGCCGGGACAGGGATTCGGACGGGGGAGTCCTACGAGCAGTACTTC CASSSAGTGIRTGESYEQYF
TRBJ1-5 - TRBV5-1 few TGCGCCAGCAGCCCGGACGGGGACAGCAATCAGCCCCAGCATTTT CASSPDGDSNQPQHF
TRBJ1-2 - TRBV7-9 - TGTGCCAGCTCTCCATCCGGGGCATTCCACACCTTC CASSPSGAFHTF
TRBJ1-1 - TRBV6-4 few TGTGCCAGCAGTGACTCGCCCCAGAACACTGAAGCTTTCTTT CASSDSPQNTEAFF
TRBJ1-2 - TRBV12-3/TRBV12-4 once TGTGCCAGCAGTTTTCAGCGTCAGTCGCAAGGTGGCTACACCTTC CASSFQRQSQGGYTF
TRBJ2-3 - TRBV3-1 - TGTGCCAGCAGCCTCACCCCGGGGGGACATACAGATACGCAGTATTTT CASSLTPGGHTDTQYF
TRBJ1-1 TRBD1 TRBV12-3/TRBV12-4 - TGTGCCAGCAAACCAGGGGGCTCTGAAGCTTTCTTT CASKPGGSEAFF
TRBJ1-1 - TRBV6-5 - TGTGCCAGCAGTTACGGGGTGGGTCAGGAGTTCCTGAACACTGAAGCTTTCTTT CASSYGVGQEFLNTEAFF
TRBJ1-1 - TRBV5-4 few TGTGCCAGCAGCTATGGAGGGGTTTGGGCCACTGAAGCTTTCTTT CASSYGGVWATEAFF
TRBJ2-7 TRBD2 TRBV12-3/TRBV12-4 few TGTGCCAGCAGCTATAGCGGGAGGGCCGGCCTCTACTCCTACGAGCAGTACTTC CASSYSGRAGLYSYEQYF
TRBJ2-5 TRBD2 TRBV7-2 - TGTGCCAGCAGCTTAGTTGTGCTAGCGGGAGGGCCGGTAGAGACCCAGTACTTC CASSLVVLAGGPVETQYF
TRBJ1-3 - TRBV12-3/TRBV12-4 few TGTGCCAGCAGTTTAAGGGGGGCCTCTGGAAACACCATATATTTT CASSLRGASGNTIYF
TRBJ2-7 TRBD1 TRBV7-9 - TGTGCCAGCAGCTCGGGACAGGGGGCCCACGAGCAGTACTTC CASSSGQGAHEQYF
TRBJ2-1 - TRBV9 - TGTGCCAGCAGCGCCTCTCCCGACAGCTTCTCCTACAATGAGCAGTTCTTC CASSASPDSFSYNEQFF
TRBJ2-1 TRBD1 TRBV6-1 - TGTGCCAGCAGACAGGGGGACGGACCCAATGAGCAGTTCTTC CASRQGDGPNEQFF
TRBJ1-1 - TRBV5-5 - TGTGCCAGCAGCTTGGGGGGAGTATCGGGGATGAACACTGAAGCTTTCTTT CASSLGGVSGMNTEAFF
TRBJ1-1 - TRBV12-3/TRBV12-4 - TGTGCCAGCAGTTTTGGTATTAGAGGAACTGAAGCTTTATTT CASSFGIRGTEALF
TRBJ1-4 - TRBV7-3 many TGTGCCAGCAGCTTAACGGGTGCAACTAATGAAAAACTGTTTTTT CASSLTGATNEKLFF
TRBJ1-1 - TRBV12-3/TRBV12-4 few TGTGCCAGCAGTTTTCGTAACAGGGCGAACACTGAAGCTTTCTTT CASSFRNRANTEAFF
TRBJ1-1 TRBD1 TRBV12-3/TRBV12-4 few TGTGCCAGCAGTTTCAAGGACAGGTACACTGAAGCTTTCTTT CASSFKDRYTEAFF
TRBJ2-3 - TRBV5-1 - TGCGCCAGCAGCTTGGAAGTCCCGATCGGAGATACGCAGTATTTT CASSLEVPIGDTQYF
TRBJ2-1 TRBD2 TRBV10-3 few TGTGCCATCAGTGATAGGACTAGCGGAAACAATGAGCAGTTCTTC CAISDRTSGNNEQFF
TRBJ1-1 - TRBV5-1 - TGCGCCAGCAGCCCAAACGGGGCGGTTAACACTGAAGCTTTCTTT CASSPNGAVNTEAFF
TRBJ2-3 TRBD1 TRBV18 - TGTGCCAGCTCACCAGACAGGACAGGACTTGAAGATACGCAGTATTTT CASSPDRTGLEDTQYF
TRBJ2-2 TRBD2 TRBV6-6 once TGTGCCAGCAGTTACTTGACTAGCGGGAGCGAACAGGGCGGGGAGCTGTTTTTT CASSYLTSGSEQGGELFF
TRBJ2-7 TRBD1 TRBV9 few TGTGCCAGCAGCGATGGACAGGGGTACTACGAGCAGTACTTC CASSDGQGYYEQYF
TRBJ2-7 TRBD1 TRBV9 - TGTGCCAGCAGCGCCGGACCGGGACAGGCCTACGAGCAGTACTTC CASSAGPGQAYEQYF
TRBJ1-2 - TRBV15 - TGTGCCACCAGGGGTTCCAGGGGATATGGCTACACCTTC CATRGSRGYGYTF
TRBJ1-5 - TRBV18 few TGTGCCAGCTCACCTACGGATAATCAGCCCCAGCATTTT CASSPTDNQPQHF
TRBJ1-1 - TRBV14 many TGTGCCAGCAGCCCAAGTCAAGGGTTTATGAACACTGAAGCTTTCTTT CASSPSQGFMNTEAFF
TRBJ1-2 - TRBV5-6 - TGTGCCAGCAGCTTTATGGGGCCGCCCAGTGGCTACACCTTC CASSFMGPPSGYTF
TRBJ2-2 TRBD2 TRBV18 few TGTGCCAGCTCATACGGACTAGCGGTTACCGGGGAGCTGTTTTTT CASSYGLAVTGELFF
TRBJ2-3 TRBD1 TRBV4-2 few TGTGCCAGCAGCCACCGACAGGGCCCAGATACGCAGTATTTT CASSHRQGPDTQYF
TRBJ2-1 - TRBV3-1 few TGTGCCAGCAGCCCCACACACGCTAGGGGTGAGCAGTTCTTC CASSPTHARGEQFF
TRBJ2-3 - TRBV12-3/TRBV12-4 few TGTGCCAGCAGTGGGATAGATACGCAGTATTTT CASSGIDTQYF
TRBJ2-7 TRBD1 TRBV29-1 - TGCAGCGTGACAGGGACGGCCTACGAGCAGTACTTC CSVTGTAYEQYF
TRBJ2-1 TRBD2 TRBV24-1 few TGTGCCACCAGTGATTTGGGGGGGGGCTCCTACAATGAGCAGTTCTTC CATSDLGGGSYNEQFF
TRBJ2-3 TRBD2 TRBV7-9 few TGTGCCAGCAGCCGACTAGCGGGGGGGCTAATCGGCACAGATACGCAGTATTTT CASSRLAGGLIGTDTQYF
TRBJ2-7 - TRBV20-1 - TGCAGTGCGAAATTGGACTCAGTGGGCGAGCAGTACTTC CSAKLDSVGEQYF
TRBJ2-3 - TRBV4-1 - TGCGCCAGCAGCCAAGGGTGGACAGATACGCAGTATTTT CASSQGWTDTQYF
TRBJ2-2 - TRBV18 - TGTGCCAGCTCACCGCAAAGACAGCTACCTAACACCGGGGAGCTGTTTTTT CASSPQRQLPNTGELFF
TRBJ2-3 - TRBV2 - TGTGCCAGCTTCCGGGACTCCCCCGCAGATACGCAGTATTTT CASFRDSPADTQYF
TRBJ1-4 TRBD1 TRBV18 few TGTGCCAGCTCACTCAAGCCGGGACAGGGGGCTTCGGCGACTAATGAAAAACTGTTTTTT CASSLKPGQGASATNEKLFF